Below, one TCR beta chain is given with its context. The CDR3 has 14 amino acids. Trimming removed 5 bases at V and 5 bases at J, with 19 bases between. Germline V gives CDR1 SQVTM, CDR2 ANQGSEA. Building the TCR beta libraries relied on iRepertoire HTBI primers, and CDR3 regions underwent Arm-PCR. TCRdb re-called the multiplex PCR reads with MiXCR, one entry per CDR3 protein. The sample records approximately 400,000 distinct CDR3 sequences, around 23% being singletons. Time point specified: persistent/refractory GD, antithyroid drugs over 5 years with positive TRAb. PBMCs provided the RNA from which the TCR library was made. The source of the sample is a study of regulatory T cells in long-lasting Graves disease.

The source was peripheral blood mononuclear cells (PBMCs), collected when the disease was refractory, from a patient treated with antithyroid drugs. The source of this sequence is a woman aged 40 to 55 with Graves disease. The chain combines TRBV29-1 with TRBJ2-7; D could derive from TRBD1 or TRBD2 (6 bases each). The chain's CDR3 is CSVLSWRGEDEQYF. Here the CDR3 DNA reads TGCAGCGTTTTATCTTGGAGGGGGGAGGACGAGCAGTACTTC.